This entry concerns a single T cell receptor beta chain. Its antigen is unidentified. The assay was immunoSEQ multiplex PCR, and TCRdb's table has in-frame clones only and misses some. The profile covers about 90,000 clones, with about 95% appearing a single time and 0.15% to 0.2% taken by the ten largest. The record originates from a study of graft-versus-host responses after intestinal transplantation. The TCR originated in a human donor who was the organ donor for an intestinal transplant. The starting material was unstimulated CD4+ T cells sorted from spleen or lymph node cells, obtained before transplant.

This chain's CDR3 is CASSLIGGYEQYF. Here the CDR3 DNA reads TGTGCCAGCAGCTTAATCGGTGGGTACGAGCAGTACTTC. The J gene is TRBJ2-7, the V gene TRBV7-9; D gene uncertain. V shed 2 bases and J shed 4 bases, with 9 bases lying between them. The CDR3 totals 13 residues. Per germline, CDR1 SEHNR and CDR2 FQNEAQ (reference sequence).